Described below is a single T cell receptor (beta chain) sequence and its context. This sample is drawn from a study of Ad26.COV2.S vaccination and SARS-CoV-2 variants. TCRdb keeps only in-frame clones here, not all; method: immunoSEQ multiplex PCR. The top ten clones hold about 12% of a sample with 400,000 to 450,000 clones, around 90% of them seen once. Treatment given: around 19 received Ad26.COV2.S at low or high dose, single or two shots; 5 received placebo; per-sample allocation not given. Sample collection was performed on day 63 after the first vaccine or placebo injection. Based in Boston, the donor was an adult of 18-55 years. An Ad26 vector was used to express Wuhan-strain SARS-CoV-2 spike as the vaccine. The germline CDR1 and CDR2 sequences are SGHRS and YFSETQ. The length of the CDR3 is 15 residues. V trimming: 4 bases; J trimming: 6 bases; junction bases outside the gene matches: 5.

The chain links TRBV5-1 to TRBJ2-1; 12 bases are shared with TRBD2. The clonotype comes from a person aged 18-60 years who received the Ad26.COV2.S COVID-19 vaccine or a placebo. The sequencing here drew on peripheral blood, taken in a trial of Ad26.COV2.S vaccine versus placebo. This chain's CDR3 is CASSRLAGEANEQFF. The CDR3 DNA reads as TGCGCCAGCAGCCGACTAGCGGGAGAGGCCAATGAGCAGTTCTTC.